The T cell receptor beta chain under discussion was sequenced for a study of blood T cells in healthy people across ages. Findings and caveats of the study: A roughly linear fall in TCR beta diversity per million T cells was seen with increasing age. Observed TCR beta diversity showed a strong correlation with the percentage of naive T cells as measured by flow cytometry.

With regard to this clonotype: Its antigen is as yet unknown.

Through a sample-barcoded 5' primer and a J-beta primer mix, a second PCR was run for about 6 to 12 cycles. TCRdb ran MiXCR on the 5' RACE reads and lists one entry per CDR3 protein. The repertoire holds roughly 410,000 distinct CDR3 sequences, with roughly half as singletons. The clonotype originates from a man aged 55 to 70 in good health. The material sequenced was blood.

The CDR3 coding sequence is TGTGCCATCTCTAGCGGGGGCTTAGCAGATACGCAGTATTTT. Translation: CAISSGGLADTQYF. This rearrangement joins TRBV10-3 to TRBJ2-3; 10 bases align to TRBD2. This CDR3 is built from 14 residues. CDR1 and CDR2 from the germline V gene are ENHRY and SYGVKD. V trimming: 8 bases; J trimming: 4 bases; junction bases outside the gene matches: 6.